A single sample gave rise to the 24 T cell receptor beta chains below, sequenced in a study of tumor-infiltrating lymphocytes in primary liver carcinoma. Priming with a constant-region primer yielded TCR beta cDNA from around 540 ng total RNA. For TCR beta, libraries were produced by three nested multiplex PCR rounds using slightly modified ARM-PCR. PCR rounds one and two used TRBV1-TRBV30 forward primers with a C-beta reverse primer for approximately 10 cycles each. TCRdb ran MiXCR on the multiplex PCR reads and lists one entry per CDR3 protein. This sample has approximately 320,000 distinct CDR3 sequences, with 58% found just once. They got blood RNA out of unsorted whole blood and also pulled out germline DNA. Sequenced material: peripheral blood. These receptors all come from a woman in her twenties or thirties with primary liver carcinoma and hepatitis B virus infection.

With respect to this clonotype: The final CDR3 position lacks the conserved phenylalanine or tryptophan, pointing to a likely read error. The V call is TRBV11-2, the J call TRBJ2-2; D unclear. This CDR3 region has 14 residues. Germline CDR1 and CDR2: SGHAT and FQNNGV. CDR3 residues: CPSSPSLNTGELFL. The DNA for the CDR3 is TGTCCCAGCAGCCCCTCCCTGAACACCGGGGAGCTGTTTCTT.

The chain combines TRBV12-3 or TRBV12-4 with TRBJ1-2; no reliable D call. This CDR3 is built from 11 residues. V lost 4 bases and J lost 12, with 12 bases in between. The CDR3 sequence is CASSSGSGHTF. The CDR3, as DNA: TGTGCCAGCAGTTCAGGATCCGGCCACACCTTC.

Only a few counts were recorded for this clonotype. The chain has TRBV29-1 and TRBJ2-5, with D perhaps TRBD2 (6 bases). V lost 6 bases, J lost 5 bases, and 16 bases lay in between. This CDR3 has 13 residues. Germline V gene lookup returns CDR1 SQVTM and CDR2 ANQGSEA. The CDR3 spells CSVTGASGETQYF. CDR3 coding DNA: TGCAGCGTGACGGGAGCCTCCGGGGAGACCCAGTACTTC.

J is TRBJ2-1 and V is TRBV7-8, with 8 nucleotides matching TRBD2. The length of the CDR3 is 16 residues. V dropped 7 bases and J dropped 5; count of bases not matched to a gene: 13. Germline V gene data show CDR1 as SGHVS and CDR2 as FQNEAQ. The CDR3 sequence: CASNFLGVAGHNEQFF. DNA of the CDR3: TGTGCCAGCAACTTTCTAGGGGTAGCGGGACACAATGAGCAGTTCTTC.

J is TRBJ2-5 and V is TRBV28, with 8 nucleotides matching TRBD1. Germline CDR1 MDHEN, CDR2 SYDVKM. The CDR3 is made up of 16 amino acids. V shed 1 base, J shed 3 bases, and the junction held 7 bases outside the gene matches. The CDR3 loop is CASSLSRTGTKETQYF. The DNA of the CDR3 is TGTGCCAGCAGTTTATCCCGGACAGGGACAAAAGAGACCCAGTACTTC. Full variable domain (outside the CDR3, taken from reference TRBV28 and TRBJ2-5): DVKVTQSSRYLVKRTGEKVFLECVQDMDHENMFWYRQDPGLGLRLIYFSYDVKMKEKGDIPEGYSVSREKKERFSLILESASTNQTSMYLCASSLSRTGTKETQYFGPGTRLLVL.

CDR3 nucleotides: TGTGCCAGCAGCCAAACCCAGGGGGCGCGGTATGGCTACACCTTC. This translates into CASSQTQGARYGYTF. The rearrangement links TRBV16 to TRBJ1-2; TRBD1 agrees at 8 bases. The V and J ends lost 2 bases and 5 bases, in that order; junction bases with no gene match: 7. The CDR3 spans 15 residues. In germline, CDR1 is KGHSY, CDR2 FQNENV.

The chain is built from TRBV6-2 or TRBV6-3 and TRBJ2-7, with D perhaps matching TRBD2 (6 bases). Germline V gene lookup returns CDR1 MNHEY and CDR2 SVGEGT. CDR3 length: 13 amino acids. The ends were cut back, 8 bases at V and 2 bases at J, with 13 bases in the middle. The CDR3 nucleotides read TGTGCCAGCCTCCGGCGGGACCCCTACGAGCAGTACTTC. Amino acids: CASLRRDPYEQYF.

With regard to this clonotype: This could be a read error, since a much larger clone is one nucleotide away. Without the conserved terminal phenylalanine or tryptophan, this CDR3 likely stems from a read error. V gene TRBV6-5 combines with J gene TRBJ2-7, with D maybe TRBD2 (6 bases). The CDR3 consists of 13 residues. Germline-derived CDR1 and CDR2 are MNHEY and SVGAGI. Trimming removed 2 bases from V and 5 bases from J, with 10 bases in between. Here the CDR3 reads CASSYGTANEQYY. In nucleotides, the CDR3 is TGTGCCAGCAGTTACGGGACTGCCAACGAGCAGTACTAC.

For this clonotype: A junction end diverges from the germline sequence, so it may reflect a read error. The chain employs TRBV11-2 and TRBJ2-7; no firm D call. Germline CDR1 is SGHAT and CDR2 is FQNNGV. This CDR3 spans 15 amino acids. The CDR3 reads CASSFEQSRSYGQYF. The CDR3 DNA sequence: TGTGCCAGCAGCTTCGAACAGAGCCGTTCCTACGGGCAGTACTTC. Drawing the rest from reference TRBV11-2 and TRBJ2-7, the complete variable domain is EAGVAQSPRYKIIEKRQSVAFWCNPISGHATLYWYQQILGQGPKLLIQFQNNGVVDDSQLPKDRFSAERLKGVDSTLKIQPAKLEDSAVYLCASSFEQSRSYGQYFGPGTRLTVT.

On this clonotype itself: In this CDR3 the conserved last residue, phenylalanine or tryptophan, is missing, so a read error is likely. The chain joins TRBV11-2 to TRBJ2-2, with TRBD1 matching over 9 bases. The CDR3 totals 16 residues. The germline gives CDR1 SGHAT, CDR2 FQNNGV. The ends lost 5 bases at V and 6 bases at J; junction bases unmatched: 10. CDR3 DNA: TGTGCCAGCAGCCCCGGACAGGGGATAAGCCCCGGGGAGCTGTTTCTT. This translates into CASSPGQGISPGELFL.

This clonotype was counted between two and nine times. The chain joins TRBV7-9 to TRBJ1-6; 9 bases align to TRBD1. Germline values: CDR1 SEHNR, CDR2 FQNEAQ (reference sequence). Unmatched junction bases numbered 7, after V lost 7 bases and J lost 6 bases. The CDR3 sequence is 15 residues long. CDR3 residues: CASNHTDRGNSPLHF. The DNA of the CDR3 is TGTGCCAGCAACCACACGGACAGGGGTAATTCACCCCTCCACTTT.

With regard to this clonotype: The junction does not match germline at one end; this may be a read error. Here the CDR3 DNA reads TGCGCCAGCAGCTTAGATACTACAGAGGGGCAGACCCAGTACTTC. This translates into CASSLDTTEGQTQYF. The chain carries TRBV11-2 and TRBJ2-5; D may be TRBD1 or TRBD2 (5 bases each). CDR1 is SGHAT, CDR2 FQNNGV, per germline. The CDR3 sequence is 15 residues long.

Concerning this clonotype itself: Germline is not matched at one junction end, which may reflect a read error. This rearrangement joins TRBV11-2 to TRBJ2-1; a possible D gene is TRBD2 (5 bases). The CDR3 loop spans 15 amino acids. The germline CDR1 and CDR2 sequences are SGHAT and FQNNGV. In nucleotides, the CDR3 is TGTGCCAGCAGCTTATCTAGAGGGAGCTACAATGGGCAGTTCTTC. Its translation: CASSLSRGSYNGQFF.

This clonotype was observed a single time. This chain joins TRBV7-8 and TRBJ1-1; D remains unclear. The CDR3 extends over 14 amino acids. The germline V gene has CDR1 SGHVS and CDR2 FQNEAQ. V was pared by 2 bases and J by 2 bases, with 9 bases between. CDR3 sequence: CASSLLELNTEAFF. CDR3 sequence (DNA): TGTGCCAGCAGCTTACTAGAGCTAAACACTGAAGCTTTCTTT. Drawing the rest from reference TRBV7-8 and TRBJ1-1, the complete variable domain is GAGVSQSPRYKVAKRGQDVALRCDPISGHVSLFWYQQALGQGPEFLTYFQNEAQLDKSGLPSDRFFAERPEGSVSTLKIQRTQQEDSAVYLCASSLLELNTEAFFGQGTRLTVV.

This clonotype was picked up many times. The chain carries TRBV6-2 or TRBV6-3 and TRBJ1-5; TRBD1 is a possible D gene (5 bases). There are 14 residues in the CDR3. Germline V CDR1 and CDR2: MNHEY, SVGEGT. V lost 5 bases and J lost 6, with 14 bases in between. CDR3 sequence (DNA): TGTGCCAGCAGTCGGGCCAGGGACGGTCAGCCCCAGCATTTT. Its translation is CASSRARDGQPQHF.

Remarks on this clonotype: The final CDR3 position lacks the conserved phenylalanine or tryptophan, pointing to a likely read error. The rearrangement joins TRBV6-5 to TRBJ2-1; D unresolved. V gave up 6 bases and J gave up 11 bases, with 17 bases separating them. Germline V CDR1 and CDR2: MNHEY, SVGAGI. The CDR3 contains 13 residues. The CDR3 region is CASSDSVRVQQFS. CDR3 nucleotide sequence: TGTGCCAGCAGCGACTCTGTTCGGGTCCAGCAGTTCTCC.

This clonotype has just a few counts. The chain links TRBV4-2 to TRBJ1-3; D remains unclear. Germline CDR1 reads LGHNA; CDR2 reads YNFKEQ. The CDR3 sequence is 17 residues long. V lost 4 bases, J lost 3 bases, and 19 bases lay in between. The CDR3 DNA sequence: TGTGCCAGCAGCCTGAGTCGGACCCCCGGAAATGGAAACACCATATATTTT. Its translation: CASSLSRTPGNGNTIYF.

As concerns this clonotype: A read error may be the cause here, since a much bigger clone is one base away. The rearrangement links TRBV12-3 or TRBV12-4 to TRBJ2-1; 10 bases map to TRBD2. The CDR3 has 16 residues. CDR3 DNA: TGTACCAGCAGTCCCTCTCGGCTAGCGGGAGCGGGTGAGCAGTTCTTC. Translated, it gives CTSSPSRLAGAGEQFF.

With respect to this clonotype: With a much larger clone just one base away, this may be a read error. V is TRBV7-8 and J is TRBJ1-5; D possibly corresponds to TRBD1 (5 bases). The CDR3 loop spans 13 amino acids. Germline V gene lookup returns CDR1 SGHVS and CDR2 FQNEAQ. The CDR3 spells CASRGDSNQTQHF. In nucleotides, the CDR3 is TGTGCCAGCAGAGGGGATAGCAATCAGACCCAGCATTTT.

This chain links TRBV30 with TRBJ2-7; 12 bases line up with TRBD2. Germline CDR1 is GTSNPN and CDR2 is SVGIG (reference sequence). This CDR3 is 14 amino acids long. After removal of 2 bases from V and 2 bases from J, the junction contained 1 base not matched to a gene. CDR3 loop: CAWSRLAGAYEQYF. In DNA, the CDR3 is TGTGCCTGGAGTAGACTAGCGGGGGCCTACGAGCAGTACTTC.

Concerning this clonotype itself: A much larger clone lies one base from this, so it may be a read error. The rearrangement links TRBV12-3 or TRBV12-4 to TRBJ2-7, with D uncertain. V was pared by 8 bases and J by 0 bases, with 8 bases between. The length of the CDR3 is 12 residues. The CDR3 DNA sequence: TGTGCCAGCTCCCAGGCCTCCTACGAGCAGTACTTC. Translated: CASSQASYEQYF.

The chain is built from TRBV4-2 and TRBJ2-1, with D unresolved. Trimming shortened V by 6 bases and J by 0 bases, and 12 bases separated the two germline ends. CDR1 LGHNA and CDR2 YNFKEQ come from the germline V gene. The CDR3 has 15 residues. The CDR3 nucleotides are TGTGCCAGCAGTCCTCCTAGAAGCTCCTACAATGAGCAGTTCTTC. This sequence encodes CASSPPRSSYNEQFF.

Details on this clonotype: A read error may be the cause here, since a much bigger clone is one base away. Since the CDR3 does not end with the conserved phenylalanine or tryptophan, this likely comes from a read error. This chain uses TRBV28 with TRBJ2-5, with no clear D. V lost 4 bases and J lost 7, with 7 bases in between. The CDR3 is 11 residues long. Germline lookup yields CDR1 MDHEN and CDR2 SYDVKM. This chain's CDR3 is CASSYEVTQYI. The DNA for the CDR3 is TGTGCCAGCAGTTATGAGGTGACCCAGTACATC.

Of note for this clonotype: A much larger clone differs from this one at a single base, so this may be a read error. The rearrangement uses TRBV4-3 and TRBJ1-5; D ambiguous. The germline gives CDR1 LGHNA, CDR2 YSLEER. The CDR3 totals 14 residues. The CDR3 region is CVSSQAYSNQPQHF. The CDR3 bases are TGCGTCAGCAGCCAAGCCTATAGCAATCAGCCCCAGCATTTT.